This T cell receptor (beta chain) came from a study of blood T cell repertoires in COVID-19 (dated by TCRdb to the early 2020s). General notes on the study: The collaborator samples originated in the United States, Italy and Spain and spanned the acute and convalescent phases of COVID-19. HLA class I and class II types, where available, came from metadata supplied by the sample provider rather than from assay-based typing. Subjects who had been exposed to COVID-19, were actively infected with it, or had recovered from it provided the deeply sampled blood TCRbeta repertoires that made up the dataset. The repertoires were released in a freely available public database meant as a resource for research on the immune response to SARS-CoV-2. The prospective study material was composed of cDNA or gDNA derived from T cells, B-cell-depleted T cells, or PBMCs. Sample metadata almost always included a de-identified subject ID, COVID-19 status, age in years and sex. The samples were drawn from the first 160 participants of the ongoing ImmuneRACE study and from roughly 1,300 subjects provided by 6 global collaborators. The study at large found these results: The quantity of clinical and demographic metadata differed by source and by participant and was supplied without curation.

The germline V and J ends show losses of 1 base and 6 bases respectively, and no gene match explains 5 bases of the junction. The germline V gene (reference sequence) supplies CDR1 SEHNR and CDR2 FQNEAQ. The CDR3 holds 15 amino acids from the cysteine to the phenylalanine. Only the CDR3 part of the read is kept: 45 bases, read in frame from the first base. As for this clone: Which antigen it targets is not known. No base-level quality is on record; no much larger clone is a single base apart.

TCRbeta CDR3 regions were amplified from genomic DNA by means of the immunoSEQ Assay, a bias-controlled multiplex PCR. Per the authors' processing: Nucleated cell counts per sample were estimated from amplification of reference gene primers within the assay. Sequence reads were collapsed and filtered to measure the absolute abundance of every unique TCRbeta CDR3 rearrangement. For each sample, productive Simpson clonality was calculated as the square root of Simpson's diversity index over productive rearrangements. In TCRdb, the immuneACCESS table is reduced to in-frame sequences with V and J assigned. These tables do not hold every clone; where another copy was compared, an unresolved V gene accounts for under half, and the others remain unexplained. V, J and clone size are those of that table, while D and trimming were read from the DNA. Across this sample there are around 36,000 clones, with around 82% seen only once. Approximately 3.7% of the sample is held by the ten biggest clonotypes.

Each collaborating institution followed its own protocols to collect whole blood in K2EDTA tubes. For TCRbeta analysis, collaborators shipped samples in one of three forms: frozen whole blood, isolated PBMCs, or DNA extracted from either of those sample types. Rearrangement joined TRBV7-9 to TRBJ1-5, with 8 middle bases fitting TRBD1. The specimen sequenced was peripheral blood. The TCR was taken from a middle-aged man with acute or convalescent COVID-19. The DNA reads TGTGCCAGCAGCTTAGGTCAGGGGGCTGGTCAGCCCCAGCATTTT. Its product reads: CASSLGQGAGQPQHF.